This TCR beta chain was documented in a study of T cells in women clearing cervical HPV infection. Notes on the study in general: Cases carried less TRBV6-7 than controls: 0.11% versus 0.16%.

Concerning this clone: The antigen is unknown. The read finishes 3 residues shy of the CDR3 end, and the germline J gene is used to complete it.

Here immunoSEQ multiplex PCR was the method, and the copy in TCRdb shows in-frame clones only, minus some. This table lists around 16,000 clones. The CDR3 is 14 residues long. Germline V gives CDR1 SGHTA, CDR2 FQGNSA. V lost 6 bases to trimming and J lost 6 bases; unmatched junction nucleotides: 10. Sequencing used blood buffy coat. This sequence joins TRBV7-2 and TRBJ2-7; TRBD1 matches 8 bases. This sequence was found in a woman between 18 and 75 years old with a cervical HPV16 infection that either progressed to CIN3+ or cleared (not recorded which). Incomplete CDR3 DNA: TGTGCCAGCAGGACGGGACAGGCGCTTACCGAG. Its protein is CASRTGQALTE. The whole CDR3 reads CASRTGQALTEQYF.